This T cell receptor beta chain originates from a study of radiotherapy plus CTLA-4 blockade in lung cancer. Clones were sequenced by immunoSEQ multiplex PCR, and TCRdb holds only the in-frame ones, with some missing. The data show approximately 85,000 clones, around 86% seen once. Trimming left V 0 bases short and J 7 bases short, with 17 bases between. The CDR3 runs to 16 residues. Germline V CDR1 and CDR2: SGDLS, YYNGEE. The sequenced sample was peripheral blood, obtained from a patient treated with radiotherapy plus ipilimumab. The chain links TRBV9 to TRBJ2-1; D perhaps matches TRBD1 (5 bases). The TCR comes from a human donor with non-small cell lung cancer who had a partial response to radiotherapy plus ipilimumab. The CDR3 reads CASSVAPGNGWNEQFF. CDR3 DNA: TGTGCCAGCAGCGTAGCCCCAGGGAATGGGTGGAATGAGCAGTTCTTC. The whole variable domain, filled in from reference TRBV9 and TRBJ2-1, reads DSGVTQTPKHLITATGQRVTLRCSPRSGDLSVYWYQQSLDQGLQFLIQYYNGEERAKGNILERFSAQQFPDLHSELNLSSLELGDSALYFCASSVAPGNGWNEQFFGPGTRLTVL.